This TCR beta chain was identified during a study of cytomegalovirus exposure and HLA in healthy donors. Broader study findings: Reports showed the classifier diagnosing cytomegalovirus status with high specificity and sensitivity.

Sequencing used immunoSEQ multiplex PCR; TCRdb keeps in-frame clones, though not all of them. Among some 150,000 clones listed, 87% were seen once. The V end was cut by 5 bases, the J end by 7 bases, with 15 bases between. The CDR3 totals 13 residues. In germline, CDR1 is MNHEY, CDR2 SMNVEV (reference sequence). Points on this clone: Its antigen is not identified.

V gene TRBV27 combines with J gene TRBJ2-7, with TRBD2 as a possible D gene (6 bases). Sample: PBMCs. This sequence was found in a man aged 18 to 29 in good health and CMV-seropositive. Here the CDR3 reads CASSPRGTGEQYF. The CDR3 bases are TGTGCCAGCAGTCCCCGGGGGACGGGAGAGCAGTACTTC.